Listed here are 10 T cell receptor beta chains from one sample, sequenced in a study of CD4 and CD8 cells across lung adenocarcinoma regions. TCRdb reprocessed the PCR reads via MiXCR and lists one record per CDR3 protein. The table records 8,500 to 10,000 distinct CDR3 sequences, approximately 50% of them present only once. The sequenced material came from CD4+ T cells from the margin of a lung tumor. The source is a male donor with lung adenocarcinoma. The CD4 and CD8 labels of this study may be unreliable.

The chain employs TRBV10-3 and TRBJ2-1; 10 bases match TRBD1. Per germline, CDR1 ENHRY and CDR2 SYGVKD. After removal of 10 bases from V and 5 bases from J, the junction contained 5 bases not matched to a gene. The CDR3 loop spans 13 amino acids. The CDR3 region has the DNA TGTGCCACCCGACAGGGGGCCAACAATGAGCAGTTCTTC. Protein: CATRQGANNEQFF.

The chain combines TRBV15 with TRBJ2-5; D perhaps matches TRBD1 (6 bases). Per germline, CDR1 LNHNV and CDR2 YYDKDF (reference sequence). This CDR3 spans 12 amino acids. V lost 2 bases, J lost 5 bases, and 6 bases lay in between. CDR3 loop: CATSRRGETQYF. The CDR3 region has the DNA TGTGCCACCAGCAGAAGGGGGGAGACCCAGTACTTC.

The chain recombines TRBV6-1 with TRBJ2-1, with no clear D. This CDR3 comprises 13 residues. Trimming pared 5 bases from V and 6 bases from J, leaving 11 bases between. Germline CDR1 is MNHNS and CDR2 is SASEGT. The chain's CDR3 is CASSLSATNEQFF. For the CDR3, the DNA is TGTGCCAGCAGTCTGAGCGCCACCAATGAGCAGTTCTTC.

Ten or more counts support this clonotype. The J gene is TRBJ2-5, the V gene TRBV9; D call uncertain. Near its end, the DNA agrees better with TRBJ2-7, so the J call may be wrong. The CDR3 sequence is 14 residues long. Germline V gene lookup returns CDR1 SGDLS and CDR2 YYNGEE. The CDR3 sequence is CASSPSVLVYEQYF. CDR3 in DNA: TGTGCCAGCAGCCCCTCCGTCTTAGTCTACGAGCAGTACTTC.

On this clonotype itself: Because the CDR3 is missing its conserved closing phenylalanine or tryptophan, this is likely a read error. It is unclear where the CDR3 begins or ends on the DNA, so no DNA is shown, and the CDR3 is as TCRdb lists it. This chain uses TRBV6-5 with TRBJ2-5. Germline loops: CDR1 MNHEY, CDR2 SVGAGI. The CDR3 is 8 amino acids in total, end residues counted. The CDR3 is CASSYSRC.

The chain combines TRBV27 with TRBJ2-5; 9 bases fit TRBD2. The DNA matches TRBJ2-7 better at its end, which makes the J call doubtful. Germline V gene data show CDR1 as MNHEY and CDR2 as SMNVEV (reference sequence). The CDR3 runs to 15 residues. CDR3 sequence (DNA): TGTGCCAGCAGTTTATCCGCGGGAGGGATTGACGAGCAGTACTTC. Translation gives CASSLSAGGIDEQYF.

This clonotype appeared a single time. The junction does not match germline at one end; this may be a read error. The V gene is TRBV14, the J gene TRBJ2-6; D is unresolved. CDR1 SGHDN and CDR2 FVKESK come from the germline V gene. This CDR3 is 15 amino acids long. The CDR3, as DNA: TGTGCCAGCAGCCAATTCTACTCTGGGTCCAACGTCCTGAATTTC. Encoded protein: CASSQFYSGSNVLNF.

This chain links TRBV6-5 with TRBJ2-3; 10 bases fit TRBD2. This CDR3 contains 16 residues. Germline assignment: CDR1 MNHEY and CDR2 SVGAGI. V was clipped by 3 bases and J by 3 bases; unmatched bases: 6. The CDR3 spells CASSYSSGGVTDTQYF. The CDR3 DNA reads TGTGCCAGCAGTTATTCAAGCGGGGGGGTAACAGATACGCAGTATTTT.

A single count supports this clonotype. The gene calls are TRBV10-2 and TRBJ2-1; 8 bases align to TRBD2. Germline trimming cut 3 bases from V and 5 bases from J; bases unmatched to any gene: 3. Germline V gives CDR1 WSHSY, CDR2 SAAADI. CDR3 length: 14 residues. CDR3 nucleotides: TGCGCCAGCAGTGAACAAGCGGGGGACAATGAGCAGTTCTTC. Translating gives CASSEQAGDNEQFF.

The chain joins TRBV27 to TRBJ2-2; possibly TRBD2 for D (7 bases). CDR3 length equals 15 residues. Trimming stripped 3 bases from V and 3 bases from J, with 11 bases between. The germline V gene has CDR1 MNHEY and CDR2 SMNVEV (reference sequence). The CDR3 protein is CASSFGGPDTGELFF. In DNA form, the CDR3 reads TGTGCCAGCAGTTTCGGGGGGCCGGACACCGGGGAGCTGTTTTTT.